This T cell receptor (beta chain) was documented in a study of T cells in Graves' hyperthyroidism and ophthalmopathy. Across the study: Initial diagnosis, before any treatment, was when peripheral blood was collected.

Germline V gene lookup returns CDR1 MNHEY and CDR2 SVGEGT. V trimming: 5 bases; J trimming: 7 bases; junction bases outside the gene matches: 12. The CDR3 length is 16 residues. This clonotype occurred many times. TCR beta CDR3 sequences were amplified from RNA transcripts. RT-PCR in the first round (using the HTBI primer set) targeted the TCR CDR3. TCRdb re-analysed the multiplex PCR reads in MiXCR, keeping a single row per CDR3 protein. The data contain 100,000 to 140,000 distinct CDR3 sequences, approximately 15% of them singletons. J is TRBJ1-5 and V is TRBV6-2 or TRBV6-3; 9 nucleotides agree with TRBD1. The sample consisted of blood. The source is a woman in her fifties or sixties with Graves' hyperthyroidism. The CDR3 here is CASSHPVDRGGQPQHF. The CDR3 coding sequence is TGTGCCAGCAGTCACCCAGTGGACAGGGGAGGACAGCCCCAGCATTTT.